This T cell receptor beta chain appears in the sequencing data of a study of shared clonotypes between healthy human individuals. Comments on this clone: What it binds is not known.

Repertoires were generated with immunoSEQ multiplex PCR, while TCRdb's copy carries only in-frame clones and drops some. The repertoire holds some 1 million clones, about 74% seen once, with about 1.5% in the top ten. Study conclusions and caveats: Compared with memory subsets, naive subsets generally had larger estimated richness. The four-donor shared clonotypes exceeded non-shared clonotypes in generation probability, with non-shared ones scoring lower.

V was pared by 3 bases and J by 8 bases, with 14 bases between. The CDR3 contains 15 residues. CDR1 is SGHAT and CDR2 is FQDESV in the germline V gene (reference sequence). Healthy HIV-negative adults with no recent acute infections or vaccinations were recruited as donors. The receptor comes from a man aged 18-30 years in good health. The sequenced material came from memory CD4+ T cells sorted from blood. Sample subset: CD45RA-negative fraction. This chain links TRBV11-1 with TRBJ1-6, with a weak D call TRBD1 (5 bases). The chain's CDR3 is CASSFTGTADSPLHF. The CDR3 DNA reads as TGTGCCAGCAGCTTCACCGGGACGGCTGATTCACCCCTCCACTTT.